These 21 T cell receptor beta chains were sequenced from one sample in a study of CD8 T cells in Susac syndrome. An amount of RNA that ranged from about 0.45 to 1 ug was reverse transcribed with random hexamers. A single record per CDR3 protein comes from TCRdb applying MiXCR to the immunoSEQ multiplex PCR reads. The sample shows some 99,000 distinct CDR3 sequences, about 95% of them seen only once. Sequences were obtained from CD4+ T cells from PBMCs. The origin of the receptors is a human donor with Susac syndrome.

The chain recombines TRBV6-6 with TRBJ2-7, with 8 nucleotides matching TRBD2. V shed 0 bases and J 5 bases; nucleotides not matched to a gene: 6. The CDR3 runs to 15 residues. Germline V gene data show CDR1 as MNHNY and CDR2 as SVGAGI (reference sequence). The CDR3 DNA is TGTGCCAGCAGTTACTCTACGGGGGGGCGGGACGAGCAGTACTTC. Protein product: CASSYSTGGRDEQYF.

The V gene is TRBV5-6, the J gene TRBJ1-1, with TRBD1 matching 8 bases. The junction had 6 bases not matched to a gene; V was cut back by 4 bases and J by 4 bases. The CDR3 sequence is 14 residues long. Per the germline V gene, CDR1 is SGHDT and CDR2 is YYEEEE. CDR3 bases: TGTGCCAGCAGCCGACAGGGGAGGGGCACTGAAGCTTTCTTT. Residues: CASSRQGRGTEAFF.

The V and J genes are TRBV20-1 and TRBJ1-1, with TRBD1 matching 8 bases. The CDR3 is 15 residues long. Trimming cost V 0 bases and J 1 base; bases outside gene matches: 4. Germline values: CDR1 DFQATT, CDR2 SNEGSKA (reference sequence). For the CDR3, the DNA is TGCAGTGCTAGAGACTATACAGGGGGGAACACTGAAGCTTTCTTT. It encodes CSARDYTGGNTEAFF.

The chain carries TRBV9 and TRBJ1-4; D is possibly TRBD1 (6 bases). CDR1 and CDR2 from the germline V gene are SGDLS and YYNGEE. The length of the CDR3 is 15 residues. The V end was cut by 4 bases, the J end by 3 bases, with 13 bases between. As DNA, the CDR3 is TGTGCCAGCAGCCCCCCCCGGACAGCTAATGAAAAACTGTTTTTT. This gives the protein CASSPPRTANEKLFF.

The chain joins TRBV12-3 or TRBV12-4 to TRBJ1-1, with 7 bases identical to TRBD1. J gave up 1 base and V 7 bases, and 6 bases lay outside the gene matches. This CDR3 is built from 14 residues. The CDR3 DNA reads as TGTGCCAGCATTTTTGACAGGGCGAACACTGAAGCTTTCTTT. It yields the protein CASIFDRANTEAFF.

This chain connects TRBV3-1 to TRBJ2-3; 15 bases agree with TRBD2. CDR1 and CDR2 from the germline V gene are LGHDT and YNNKEL (reference sequence). The CDR3 contains 19 residues. After removal of 4 bases from V and 0 bases from J, the junction contained 8 bases not matched to a gene. CDR3 in amino acids: CASSPRTSGGASSTDTQYF. Written as DNA, the CDR3 is TGTGCCAGCAGCCCAAGGACTAGCGGGGGGGCGTCTAGCACAGATACGCAGTATTTT.

V gene TRBV20-1 combines with J gene TRBJ1-5; D call uncertain. V lost 8 bases and J 1 base, leaving 15 bases between the germline ends. Germline CDR1 DFQATT, CDR2 SNEGSKA (reference sequence). The CDR3 is 14 amino acids. The CDR3 spells CSPSFPGSNQPQHF. The CDR3 region has the DNA TGCAGTCCTTCCTTCCCGGGCAGCAATCAGCCCCAGCATTTT.

The chain has TRBV5-1 and TRBJ2-3; no clear D. Trimming removed 5 bases from V and 6 bases from J, with 10 bases in between. The CDR3 contains 12 residues. From germline, CDR1 is SGHRS and CDR2 YFSETQ. The CDR3 region has the DNA TGCGCCAGCAGGGTCGCACAGGATACGCAGTATTTT. This codes for CASRVAQDTQYF.

This rearrangement joins TRBV12-3 or TRBV12-4 to TRBJ1-2; the match to TRBD1 covers 12 bases. With 3 bases clipped from V and 6 bases from J, the junction kept 5 bases outside the gene matches. The CDR3 totals 15 residues. The CDR3 region has the DNA TGTGCCAGCAGTTTGTCCGGGACAGGGGGCGATGGCTACACCTTC. It codes for CASSLSGTGGDGYTF.

The chain recombines TRBV6-1 with TRBJ2-1; D is possibly TRBD1 (5 bases). This CDR3 spans 16 amino acids. V was clipped by 7 bases and J by 0 bases, with 16 bases between them. The germline V gene has CDR1 MNHNS and CDR2 SASEGT. The CDR3 reads CASKVSGMGSYNEQFF. The DNA of the CDR3 is TGTGCCAGCAAGGTCTCAGGGATGGGCTCCTACAATGAGCAGTTCTTC.

V is TRBV6-6 and J is TRBJ1-3; no clear D. The V end lost 5 bases, the J end lost 4 bases, and 3 bases lay between the germline ends. Germline lookup yields CDR1 MNHNY and CDR2 SVGAGI (reference sequence). The CDR3 has 11 residues. The CDR3 DNA is TGTGCCAGCAGTGGGGGAAACACCATATATTTT. Translation: CASSGGNTIYF.

This chain joins TRBV12-3 or TRBV12-4 and TRBJ2-5, with D tentatively TRBD2 (5 bases). This CDR3 contains 12 residues. V lost 8 bases and J 3 bases, leaving 10 bases between the germline ends. CDR3 in DNA: TGTGCCAGCGGTGGACTTAAAGAGACCCAGTACTTC. This translates into CASGGLKETQYF.

The chain couples TRBV7-2 to TRBJ1-2; 8 bases line up with TRBD1. With 6 bases clipped from V and 2 bases from J, the junction kept 5 bases outside the gene matches. The CDR3 extends over 14 amino acids. Looked up from germline, CDR1 is SGHTA and CDR2 is FQGNSA. As DNA, the CDR3 is TGTGCCAGCAGGCTCACAGGGGGGAACTATGGCTACACCTTC. Amino acids: CASRLTGGNYGYTF.

The chain joins TRBV25-1 to TRBJ2-5; the D is unclear. The V end lost 1 base, the J end lost 5 bases, and 5 bases lay between the germline ends. The CDR3 is made up of 12 amino acids. The germline CDR1 and CDR2 sequences are MGHDK and SYGVNS. CDR3 region: CASSELGETQYF. In DNA, the CDR3 is TGTGCCAGCAGTGAATTAGGGGAGACCCAGTACTTC. Using reference TRBV25-1 and TRBJ2-5 for the parts outside the CDR3, the full variable domain is EADIYQTPRYLVIGTGKKITLECSQTMGHDKMYWYQQDPGMELHLIHYSYGVNSTEKGDLSSESTVSRIRTEHFPLTLESARPSHTSQYLCASSELGETQYFGPGTRLLVL.

This clonotype was recorded only once. The chain employs TRBV3-1 and TRBJ2-2, with a tentative D call TRBD2 (5 bases). CDR1 LGHDT and CDR2 YNNKEL come from the germline V gene (reference sequence). Trimming pared 5 bases from V and 5 bases from J, leaving 15 bases between. The CDR3 has 15 amino acids. The CDR3: CASSSPLGATGELFF. As DNA, the CDR3 is TGTGCCAGCAGCTCACCACTAGGTGCGACCGGGGAGCTGTTTTTT. Full variable domain (remainder filled in from reference TRBV3-1 and TRBJ2-2): DTAVSQTPKYLVTQMGNDKSIKCEQNLGHDTMYWYKQDSKKFLKIMFSYNNKELIINETVPNRFSPKSPDKAHLNLHINSLELGDSAVYFCASSSPLGATGELFFGEGSRLTVL.

The rearrangement uses TRBV3-1 and TRBJ2-5; D unclear. CDR1 LGHDT and CDR2 YNNKEL come from the germline V gene (reference sequence). Trimming pared 1 base from V and 5 bases from J, leaving 17 bases between. The CDR3 totals 16 residues. The CDR3 is CASSQGANGYGETQYF. The CDR3 region has the DNA TGTGCCAGCAGCCAAGGGGCCAACGGGTACGGCGAGACCCAGTACTTC.

Here the CDR3 DNA reads TGTGCCTGGAGATACGCAGGAGACACCATATATTTT. Translating it yields CAWRYAGDTIYF. V and J are TRBV30 and TRBJ1-3; unclear D gene. V was clipped by 3 bases and J by 8 bases, with 11 bases between them. CDR1 is GTSNPN and CDR2 is SVGIG in the germline V gene (reference sequence). CDR3 length: 12 amino acids.

V gene TRBV18 combines with J gene TRBJ2-7, with D possibly TRBD2 on 5 matching bases. Germline V gene data show CDR1 as KGHSH and CDR2 as LQKENI. The V and J ends lost 3 bases and 2 bases respectively, with 11 bases between them. The CDR3 covers 14 residues. The CDR3: CASSPSDGTYEQYF. The CDR3 region has the DNA TGTGCCAGCTCACCCTCGGACGGGACCTACGAGCAGTACTTC.

This chain uses TRBV5-1 with TRBJ1-1; no clear D gene. Looked up from germline, CDR1 is SGHRS and CDR2 is YFSETQ. Trimming removed 8 bases from V and 1 base from J, with 12 bases in between. This CDR3 comprises 13 residues. CDR3 residues: CASRGGTNTEAFF. The CDR3 DNA is TGCGCCAGTCGGGGTGGTACGAACACTGAAGCTTTCTTT.

Only one count was recorded for this clonotype. The chain is built from TRBV29-1 and TRBJ2-3, with D possibly called TRBD1 or TRBD2 (5 bases each). Looked up from germline, CDR1 is SQVTM and CDR2 is ANQGSEA. The CDR3 sequence is 13 residues long. V dropped 5 bases and J dropped 4 bases, with 13 bases sitting between them. This CDR3 is CSVSRDAADTQYF. The CDR3 coding sequence is TGCAGCGTTTCCAGGGACGCGGCAGATACGCAGTATTTT.

This chain connects TRBV4-1 to TRBJ1-4; D not certain. There are 15 residues in the CDR3. Germline CDR1 reads MGHRA; CDR2 reads YSYEKL. The V end was cut by 0 bases, the J end by 7 bases, with 12 bases between. CDR3 amino acids: CASSQDAAGSEKLFF. CDR3 in DNA: TGCGCCAGCAGCCAAGATGCCGCCGGGTCTGAAAAACTGTTTTTT.